This TCR beta chain was identified during a study of blood T cells in healthy people across ages. Study findings and constraints: Strongly correlated with naive T cell percentage was TCR beta diversity.

Trimming took 4 bases from V and 4 from J; bases not matched to a gene: 10. The CDR3 consists of 15 residues. Germline V gene lookup returns CDR1 DFQATT and CDR2 SNEGSKA (reference sequence). Primed by a sample-barcoded 5' primer and a J-beta primer mix, a second PCR proceeded for about 6 to 11 cycles. All cDNA molecules were each tagged by a template-switch adaptor with 12 random nucleotides. TCRdb re-called the 5' RACE reads through MiXCR, storing one row per CDR3 protein. Counted here are fewer than 1.5 million distinct CDR3 sequences, approximately 38% occurring once; the ten biggest clones make up roughly 7.9%. Note on this clonotype: Its specificity is unknown.

RNA extraction gave at least 5.5 micrograms of total RNA per sample. The receptor comes from a woman aged 18-29 years in good health. The chain uses TRBV20-1 and TRBJ2-5, with TRBD2 matching over 9 bases. What was sequenced was blood. The CDR3 region has the DNA TGCAGTGCTACCATCGCGGGGGGGCTACGAGAGACCCAGTACTTC. As protein: CSATIAGGLRETQYF.